The subject of this entry is one TCR beta chain. What it recognizes is unknown. The CDR3 consists of 18 residues. Trimming removed 0 bases at V and 3 bases at J, with 15 bases between. Germline values: CDR1 LNHNV, CDR2 YYDKDF (reference sequence). The entry originates in a study of T cells in Graves' hyperthyroidism and ophthalmopathy. No ophthalmopathy progression within 18 months constituted stable Graves' hyperthyroidism. Researchers barred patients who had uncontrolled infection, other autoimmune disease, pregnancy or lactation. Clinical symptoms, serum thyroxine and TRAb, thyroid ultrasound and orbital computed tomography were used for the diagnoses. Researchers took RNA transcripts and amplified the TCR beta CDR3 regions from them. The primer set for the first-round RT-PCR of the TCR CDR3 was HTBI. TCRdb ran MiXCR on the multiplex PCR reads and lists one entry per CDR3 protein. The data show 560,000 or so distinct CDR3 sequences, around 42% seen once.

Overall study results and limits: Appearing also in blood were most of the thyroid clonotypes expanded above 0.001.

The sequencing input was peripheral blood or thyroid tissue (not recorded which). V is TRBV15 and J is TRBJ2-6; D may be TRBD1 or TRBD2 (5 bases each). The origin of this receptor is a woman between 18 and 29 years old with Graves' hyperthyroidism. The CDR3 region is CATSRDGGANYGANVLTF. CDR3 nucleotides: TGTGCCACCAGCAGAGATGGGGGAGCTAACTATGGGGCCAACGTCCTGACTTTC. The full variable domain, rest sourced from reference TRBV15 and TRBJ2-6, is DAMVIQNPRYQVTQFGKPVTLSCSQTLNHNVMYWYQQKSSQAPKLLFHYYDKDFNNEADTPDNFQSRRPNTSFCFLDIRSPGLGDTAMYLCATSRDGGANYGANVLTFGAGSRLTVL.